The 21 T cell receptor beta chains below all came from one sample that was sequenced in a study of T cells in pancreatic ductal adenocarcinoma. Here immunoSEQ multiplex PCR was the method, and the copy in TCRdb shows in-frame clones only, minus some. Counted here are over 85,000 clones, about 95% occurring once; the ten biggest clones make up roughly 3.1%. No neoadjuvant therapy was given to the selected pancreatic ductal adenocarcinoma patients before their surgery. Sequenced sample: PBMCs. Every receptor here comes from a human donor with pancreatic ductal adenocarcinoma.

The V call is TRBV6-5, the J call TRBJ2-1; 9 nucleotides match TRBD1. The germline gives CDR1 MNHEY, CDR2 SVGAGI. The ends lost 6 bases at V and 9 bases at J; junction bases unmatched: 9. The CDR3 sequence is 14 residues long. CDR3 sequence: CASRVTGGGGEQFF. For the CDR3, the DNA is TGTGCCAGCAGGGTCACAGGGGGCGGCGGTGAGCAGTTCTTC.

J is TRBJ2-3 and V is TRBV19; 12 nucleotides agree with TRBD2. Germline CDR1 is LNHDA and CDR2 is SQIVND (reference sequence). The CDR3 extends over 14 amino acids. Losses at the gene ends were 3 bases for V and 7 bases for J; bases not matched to a gene: 2. CDR3 sequence (DNA): TGTGCCAGTAGTATGACTAGCGGGAGACATACGCAGTATTTT. Translated: CASSMTSGRHTQYF.

The rearrangement links TRBV7-2 to TRBJ2-5; 9 nucleotides agree with TRBD1. V lost 5 bases, J lost 4 bases, and 5 bases stayed unmatched. This CDR3 contains 14 residues. The germline CDR1 and CDR2 sequences are SGHTA and FQGNSA. The CDR3 DNA sequence: TGTGCCAGCAGCCCGGGACAGGGTGGAGAGACCCAGTACTTC. This gives the protein CASSPGQGGETQYF.

CDR3: CATMGQGVRNEQFF. The CDR3 DNA reads as TGTGCCACCATGGGACAGGGTGTTAGGAATGAGCAGTTCTTC. V usage is TRBV6-1 and J usage is TRBJ2-1; 9 bases fit TRBD1. Germline assignment: CDR1 MNHNS and CDR2 SASEGT. Trimming cost V 10 bases and J 7 bases; bases outside gene matches: 11. This CDR3 is built from 14 residues.

In this sample, this clone turned up once. This chain uses TRBV13 with TRBJ2-7; maybe TRBD2 (6 bases). Germline-derived CDR1 and CDR2 are PRHDT and FYEKMQ (reference sequence). The CDR3 loop spans 14 amino acids. Trimming pared 4 bases from V and 3 bases from J, leaving 13 bases between. DNA for the CDR3: TGTGCCAGCAGCTCCGGGACTCCTAACTACGAGCAGTACTTC. Amino acid sequence: CASSSGTPNYEQYF. Based on the CDR3 plus reference TRBV13 and TRBJ2-7, the full variable domain is AAGVIQSPRHLIKEKRETATLKCYPIPRHDTVYWYQQGPGQDPQFLISFYEKMQSDKGSIPDRFSAQQFSDYHSELNMSSLELGDSALYFCASSSGTPNYEQYFGPGTRLTVT.

The genes are TRBV27 and TRBJ1-1; TRBD1 matches at 8 bases. The CDR3 loop spans 14 amino acids. The V gene end was trimmed by 5 bases and the J gene end by 3 bases; junction bases not matched to a gene: 5. Germline CDR1 is MNHEY and CDR2 is SMNVEV (reference sequence). The DNA for the CDR3 is TGTGCCAGCAGTCCAGGGGGCGCGTACACTGAAGCTTTCTTT. Protein sequence: CASSPGGAYTEAFF.

This clone occurred once. The V and J genes are TRBV30 and TRBJ2-7, with 12 bases matching TRBD2. The CDR3 is made up of 16 amino acids. The V gene end was trimmed by 3 bases and the J gene end by 6 bases; junction bases not matched to a gene: 12. CDR1 is GTSNPN and CDR2 is SVGIG in the germline V gene (reference sequence). In DNA, the CDR3 is TGTGCCTGGAGCGCTCACCTAGCGGGAGGGCCGCCCGAGCAGTACTTC. It yields the protein CAWSAHLAGGPPEQYF.

This rearrangement joins TRBV28 to TRBJ2-7; 7 bases fit TRBD1. Trimming at V came to 5 bases and at J to 3 bases, leaving 4 bases not matched to a gene. The CDR3 is made up of 13 amino acids. Germline loops: CDR1 MDHEN, CDR2 SYDVKM. The CDR3 DNA reads as TGTGCCAGCAGTCGACAGGGTCTCTACGAGCAGTACTTC. It translates to CASSRQGLYEQYF.

The chain joins TRBV7-6 to TRBJ2-1; 10 nucleotides match TRBD2. The germline V gene has CDR1 SGHVS and CDR2 FNYEAQ. This CDR3 has 16 amino acids. The J segment lost 7 bases and the V segment lost 6 bases, leaving 12 bases of the junction unmatched. CDR3 sequence (DNA): TGTGCCAGCAGGCCAGGCTCTAGCGGGGGTCCAAATGAGCAGTTCTTC. This gives the protein CASRPGSSGGPNEQFF. Full variable domain (outside the CDR3, taken from reference TRBV7-6 and TRBJ2-1): GAGVSQSPRYKVTKRGQDVALRCDPISGHVSLYWYRQALGQGPEFLTYFNYEAQQDKSGLPNDRFSAERPEGSISTLTIQRTEQRDSAMYRCASRPGSSGGPNEQFFGPGTRLTVL.

The chain carries TRBV27 and TRBJ2-6, with 10 bases lining up with TRBD1. The CDR3 sequence is 16 residues long. V was pared by 10 bases and J by 1 base, with 7 bases of the junction left unmatched. Germline CDR1 is MNHEY and CDR2 is SMNVEV (reference sequence). CDR3 in amino acids: CATRRQGASGANVLTF. CDR3 in DNA: TGTGCCACCCGAAGACAGGGGGCTTCTGGGGCCAACGTCCTGACTTTC.

The chain combines TRBV29-1 with TRBJ2-1; maybe TRBD2 (6 bases). CDR3 length: 13 residues. V was cut by 8 bases and J by 0 bases, with 11 bases left in between. CDR1 is SQVTM and CDR2 is ANQGSEA in the germline V gene. The CDR3 DNA is TGCAGCCCCCGGGAGCCCTCCTACAATGAGCAGTTCTTC. Amino acids: CSPREPSYNEQFF.

This chain links TRBV11-2 with TRBJ2-2; D remains unclear. The CDR3 extends over 14 amino acids. The germline V gene encodes CDR1 SGHAT and CDR2 FQNNGV. Trimming took off 5 bases at V and 6 bases at J, with 13 bases between the two ends. The CDR3 reads CASSLGSVAGELFF. CDR3 nucleotide sequence: TGTGCCAGCAGCCTAGGCTCGGTAGCCGGGGAGCTGTTTTTT.

The V and J genes are TRBV28 and TRBJ2-2; tentative D call: TRBD2 (6 bases). Trimming pared 6 bases from V and 5 bases from J, leaving 13 bases between. CDR1 and CDR2 from the germline V gene are MDHEN and SYDVKM. This CDR3 contains 14 residues. CDR3 loop: CASSPGGETGELFF. The CDR3 DNA follows: TGTGCCAGCAGCCCCGGGGGTGAGACCGGGGAGCTGTTTTTT.

This clone has only one observation. The rearrangement uses TRBV6-5 and TRBJ1-2, with a possible D match to TRBD1 (5 bases). Germline loops: CDR1 MNHEY, CDR2 SVGAGI. The CDR3 totals 15 residues. V was cut by 2 bases and J by 5 bases, with 15 bases left in between. CDR3 protein: CASSYDGGGGYGYTF. The CDR3 DNA is TGTGCCAGCAGTTACGATGGGGGAGGCGGGTATGGCTACACCTTC.

On this clone: Other nucleotide sequences from this sample produce the same CDR3. The chain links TRBV27 to TRBJ2-7; 9 positions match TRBD2. Germline V CDR1 and CDR2: MNHEY, SMNVEV (reference sequence). V dropped 6 bases and J dropped 2; count of bases not matched to a gene: 5. This CDR3 contains 14 residues. Here the CDR3 DNA reads TGTGCCAGCAGCTATAGCGGGAGCACCTACGAGCAGTACTTC. This codes for CASSYSGSTYEQYF.

This chain uses TRBV30 with TRBJ1-5; no clear D. The CDR3 is 13 residues long. With 3 bases removed from V and 0 bases from J, the gap between germline ends came to 6 bases. Germline assignment: CDR1 GTSNPN and CDR2 SVGIG (reference sequence). CDR3 sequence reads: CAWSGDSNQPQHF. The CDR3 nucleotides are TGTGCCTGGAGCGGAGATAGCAATCAGCCCCAGCATTTT.

In its sample, this clone was seen a few times. The chain is built from TRBV15 and TRBJ2-5, with TRBD2 matching 7 bases. Trimming removed 7 bases from V and 1 base from J; junction bases left unmatched: 9. Germline V gene lookup returns CDR1 LNHNV and CDR2 YYDKDF (reference sequence). The CDR3 covers 15 residues. The CDR3 coding sequence is TGTGCCACCAACCCGGGGGGAGGGAGCCAAGAGACCCAGTACTTC. Amino acid sequence: CATNPGGGSQETQYF.

The rearrangement links TRBV11-2 to TRBJ2-7; D unresolved. Trimming stripped 2 bases from V and 4 bases from J, with 3 bases between. Germline CDR1 SGHAT, CDR2 FQNNGV. CDR3 length equals 11 residues. The CDR3 coding sequence is TGTGCCAGCAGCTTACAATACGAGCAGTACTTC. Its protein product is CASSLQYEQYF.

In this sample, this clone turned up a few times. The rearrangement joins TRBV6-5 to TRBJ1-2; D call uncertain. The CDR3 extends over 13 amino acids. Between the trimmed V and J ends, which lost 6 bases and 2 bases, there was a span of 10 bases. The germline V gene has CDR1 MNHEY and CDR2 SVGAGI. The CDR3 DNA follows: TGTGCCAGCAGGACATCCCACAACTATGGCTACACCTTC. This gives the protein CASRTSHNYGYTF.

The sample holds one count of this clone. The chain combines TRBV7-9 with TRBJ2-3; 14 positions match TRBD2. V gave up 2 bases and J gave up 6 bases; unmatched junction bases: 10. The CDR3 is 18 residues long. Germline V gene sequence: CDR1 SEHNR, CDR2 FQNEAQ (reference sequence). CDR3 nucleotides: TGTGCCAGCAGCTTAAAAAGACTAGCGGGAGGGCCATCTGATACGCAGTATTTT. Protein: CASSLKRLAGGPSDTQYF.

The chain employs TRBV5-5 and TRBJ2-3; 7 positions match TRBD2. CDR3 length: 15 residues. V was clipped by 4 bases and J by 0 bases; unmatched bases: 5. Germline V gene lookup returns CDR1 SGHKS and CDR2 YYEKEE (reference sequence). CDR3 nucleotides: TGTGCCAGCAGCCTCCTAGCGGAGAGCACAGATACGCAGTATTTT. It is translated as CASSLLAESTDTQYF.